The 6 T cell receptor beta chains presented below share a single source sample, sequenced in a study of shared clonotypes between healthy human individuals (dated by TCRdb to 2018 to 2020). CD8 naive samples consisted of CD45RO-negative cells that were positively selected for CCR7, yielding a CD45RA+CCR7+ population without TemRA cells. Receptors were amplified or captured by the immunoSEQ multiplex PCR assay. The clones in this table, taken by TCRdb from immuneACCESS, are in-frame only. Not every clone is retained; where verified, under half of the shortfall comes from an unresolved V gene, and the cause of the rest is unknown. Recorded for this sample are some 630,000 clones; 95% to 97% of them occurred a single time. The top ten clonotypes cover about 0.12% of the sample. Sequenced material: naive CD8+ T cells sorted from blood. The cell subset or site label for this specimen denotes: CD45RA+CCR7+. Receptor source: a woman under 40 in good health.

The chain couples TRBV2 to TRBJ1-5; D is undetermined. This CDR3 comprises 16 residues. V was shortened by 6 bases and J by 0 bases, with 15 bases between the two germline ends. The germline V gene encodes CDR1 SNHLY and CDR2 FYNNEI. CDR3 coding DNA: TGTGCCAGCAGCCTCGGCCCAGTAAGTAGCAATCAGCCCCAGCATTTT. Amino acid sequence: CASSLGPVSSNQPQHF.

The rearrangement joins TRBV19 to TRBJ1-5; 11 positions agree with TRBD1. Unmatched junction bases numbered 18, after V lost 6 bases and J lost 5 bases. In germline, CDR1 is LNHDA, CDR2 SQIVND (reference sequence). The CDR3 runs 19 residues. The chain's CDR3 is CASRLGVGQGAVVYQPQHF. For the CDR3, the DNA is TGTGCCAGTAGGTTGGGGGTTGGACAGGGGGCGGTTGTATATCAGCCCCAGCATTTT.

This clone occurred once. This sequence joins TRBV28 and TRBJ2-7; no clear D gene. With 7 bases removed from V and 3 bases from J, the gap between germline ends came to 16 bases. Germline CDR1 is MDHEN and CDR2 is SYDVKM. CDR3 length equals 14 residues. This chain's CDR3 is CASTSSGRLYEQYF. The CDR3 DNA reads as TGTGCCAGCACCTCATCGGGCCGCCTCTACGAGCAGTACTTC.

V usage is TRBV14 and J usage is TRBJ2-2; D not certain. Trimming cost V 4 bases and J 6 bases, with 9 bases left between them. CDR3 length equals 13 residues. In germline, CDR1 is SGHDN, CDR2 FVKESK. In DNA form, the CDR3 reads TGTGCCAGCAGCCTAACTGGTCCCGGGGAGCTGTTTTTT. Amino acid sequence: CASSLTGPGELFF.

The chain has TRBV6-5 and TRBJ2-2; D call uncertain. Germline V gene data show CDR1 as MNHEY and CDR2 as SVGAGI. This CDR3 comprises 13 residues. Trimming pared 0 bases from V and 7 bases from J, leaving 6 bases between. The CDR3 reads CASSYSTGGELFF. The CDR3 bases are TGTGCCAGCAGTTACTCAACCGGCGGGGAGCTGTTTTTT.

The gene calls are TRBV19 and TRBJ2-3; D remains unclear. The CDR3 has 18 residues. The V end was cut by 3 bases, the J end by 2 bases, with 21 bases between. Germline values: CDR1 LNHDA, CDR2 SQIVND (reference sequence). CDR3 nucleotide sequence: TGTGCCAGTAGTATTATCCCCCCCAGCGAGTTAAACACAGATACGCAGTATTTT. Translated, it gives CASSIIPPSELNTDTQYF.